Given below is one TCR beta chain in context. Its antigen has not been determined. Qualities for individual bases were not recorded, and no much larger clone is one base off. This entry comes from a study of cytotoxic CD8 clonotypes in ibrutinib-treated CLL (dated by TCRdb to about 2021). Notes on the research overall: The cohort included around 16 treatment-naive and approximately eleven relapsed/refractory patients; around 17 were IGHV unmutated. Responses were partial in some 24 patients and complete in 2; after median approximately 69 months follow-up, about 14 stayed in remission and around 12 progressed. Of the 90 or so participants in the trial, approximately 25 had longitudinal samples available. Response samples were obtained after a median of roughly eleven months of treatment, with a range of roughly 6 to 36 months. Cryopreserved peripheral blood mononuclear cells were collected before treatment, at response, and at either disease progression or sustained remission. On average, each sample had about 260,000 productive templates and around 100,000 productive rearrangements.

For TCR beta library preparation, roughly 2 micrograms of genomic DNA was extracted from cryopreserved PBMCs. High-throughput TCR beta sequencing was performed on longitudinal blood samples from CLL patients receiving ibrutinib monotherapy. The patients took part in an open-label, single-center phase 2 trial of ibrutinib monotherapy. The paper's findings and limits, for the study overall: At baseline, clonality was higher than in age-matched healthy donors and showed a strong correlation with circulating CD8+ T-cell counts. At ibrutinib response clonality went up, during sustained remission it held steady, and at progression it dropped back toward baseline. Public clonotypes were rare and either contracted or stayed stable during treatment, and the rise in clonality at ibrutinib response reflected the expansion of private clonotypes. Sampling times were not matched between sustained-remission and progressing patients, and lymph node repertoires were not studied.

The goal of deep resolution MiSeq sequencing was a depth between 1 in 1 million and 1 in 200,000 T cells, and coverage averaged 10x per clonotype. The immunoSEQ hsTCRB Kit was used to generate the TCR beta libraries. The published analysis was carried out like this. The data were analyzed with ImmunoSEQ Analyzer and ImmunoSEQ Data Assistant, and V, D and J gene assignments followed IMGT definitions. Clonality, which ranges from 0 to 1, was calculated as one minus the normalized Shannon entropy of productive rearrangement frequencies. Only overrepresented clonotypes making up at least 0.05% of the repertoire of each patient were included in the public clonotype analysis. Some 13 age-matched healthy donor repertoires from immuneACCESS served as clonality controls. TCRdb retrieved this table from immuneACCESS and kept in-frame rearrangements only. Not all clones are present; in checked studies, unresolved V genes account for under half, and no reason is known for the remainder. Clone size and V and J calls were adopted from that table, with D and trimming inferred from the DNA. The sample records some 310,000 clones, around four fifths of which are singletons. The leading ten clones occupy roughly 6.3% of the sample.

The CDR3 starts with the cysteine, ends with the phenylalanine, and has 16 residues. The retained sequence is limited to the CDR3, 48 bases, with the frame set at the first base. As encoded in the germline V gene (reference sequence), CDR1 is LNHDA while CDR2 is SQIVND. V is pruned by 3 bases and J by 5 bases, leaving 11 bases of the junction without a gene match. Sequencing was performed on PBMCs, taken before ibrutinib treatment. The chain is encoded by TRBV19 joined to TRBJ2-3, and 7 bases in between align with TRBD1. The source of this sequence is a human donor with chronic lymphocytic leukemia. Read as DNA, the sequence is TGTGCCAGTAGTATCCCCCAGGACAGGCGAGGAGATACGCAGTATTTT. It codes for CASSIPQDRRGDTQYF.